This entry describes one TCR beta chain. Antigen: not known. The data stem from a study of OX40 agonist ivuxolimab in advanced cancers. Study-level information: Dose-escalation patients suffered from hepatocellular carcinoma, melanoma, renal cell or head and neck cancer. Three patients got partial responses; one had hepatocellular carcinoma and two had cutaneous melanoma.

Baseline was the first blood sampling point, followed by cycle 4 day 1 and cycle 7 day 1. Study-wide results and caveats: Both blood CD4+ and CD8+ T cells showed clonal growth by week 6 at 0.1 to 3.0 mg/kg.

Method: immunoSEQ multiplex PCR; TCRdb's copy keeps in-frame clones and lacks some. The table shows roughly 20,000 clones, with roughly four fifths occurring only once. The starting material was CD4+ or CD8+ T cells sorted from blood, obtained in a trial of the OX40 agonist ivuxolimab. The sequence was collected from an adult with an advanced solid tumor such as melanoma, head and neck, liver or kidney cancer.

The chain's CDR3 is CASRRQGARQETQYF. DNA of the CDR3: TGTGCCAGTAGAAGACAGGGGGCGAGGCAAGAGACCCAGTACTTC. The rearrangement links TRBV19 to TRBJ2-5; 10 bases agree with TRBD1. CDR1 and CDR2 from the germline V gene are LNHDA and SQIVND (reference sequence). With V trimmed by 6 bases and J by 2 bases, 6 bases remained unmatched. This CDR3 region has 15 residues.